Each of the 27 T cell receptor beta chains below was sequenced from the same sample in a study of blood T cell repertoires in COVID-19. This table comes from immunoSEQ multiplex PCR, and its TCRdb copy is limited to in-frame clones, with some not included. Among around 420,000 clones listed, approximately 91% were seen once. The sample consisted of PBMCs or T cells enriched from blood (not recorded which). These receptors came from a woman aged 40 to 50 with acute COVID-19.

V is TRBV6-5 and J is TRBJ1-2; D perhaps matches TRBD1 (6 bases). V was shortened by 0 bases and J by 8 bases, with 13 bases between the two germline ends. The CDR3 covers 14 residues. Germline V gene data show CDR1 as MNHEY and CDR2 as SVGAGI. The CDR3 region is CASSYSRQGLGYTF. CDR3 DNA: TGTGCCAGCAGTTACTCTCGGCAGGGGTTAGGCTACACCTTC.

Only a few counts were recorded for this clone. This chain links TRBV6-2 or TRBV6-3 with TRBJ2-1; a possible D gene is TRBD2 (5 bases). Trimming removed 6 bases from V and 5 bases from J, with 17 bases in between. CDR1 MNHEY and CDR2 SVGEGT come from the germline V gene. This CDR3 is 15 amino acids long. The DNA for the CDR3 is TGTGCCAGCAGCCCCCCCGGGATCACAAACAATGAGCAGTTCTTC. This translates into CASSPPGITNNEQFF.

This clone was detected only once. This chain links TRBV6-5 with TRBJ2-7; 10 nucleotides line up with TRBD1. With 6 bases clipped from V and 2 bases from J, the junction kept 7 bases outside the gene matches. In germline, CDR1 is MNHEY, CDR2 SVGAGI. The CDR3 has 15 residues. CDR3 nucleotides: TGTGCCAGCAGAACCTGGGACAGGGGCACCTACGAGCAGTACTTC. This encodes CASRTWDRGTYEQYF.

This sequence joins TRBV6-4 and TRBJ1-2, with D unresolved. The CDR3 consists of 14 residues. Trimming cost V 0 bases and J 8 bases, with 13 bases left between them. The V gene's germline CDR1 is MRHNA and CDR2 SNTAGT. The CDR3 spells CASSDSKRGYGYTF. In DNA form, the CDR3 reads TGTGCCAGCAGTGACTCGAAGAGAGGATACGGCTACACCTTC.

Here the CDR3 reads CASSEQGFREQFF. CDR3 sequence (DNA): TGTGCCAGCAGTGAACAGGGTTTTCGGGAGCAGTTCTTC. The chain recombines TRBV6-1 with TRBJ2-1; TRBD1 might be the D (5 bases). The germline gives CDR1 MNHNS, CDR2 SASEGT. The ends were cut back, 2 bases at V and 10 bases at J, with 12 bases in the middle. This CDR3 is built from 13 residues.

This clone was seen a single time. The rearrangement joins TRBV11-2 to TRBJ2-7; TRBD2 aligns across 15 bases. The CDR3 sequence is 17 residues long. Trimming at V came to 5 bases and at J to 1 base, leaving 6 bases not matched to a gene. Germline V gene data show CDR1 as SGHAT and CDR2 as FQNNGV. For the CDR3, the DNA is TGTGCCAGCAGCCCACCGGGACTAGCGGGGGGTTCCTACGAGCAGTACTTC. It yields the protein CASSPPGLAGGSYEQYF.

The gene calls are TRBV27 and TRBJ2-1; a weak D match, TRBD1 (6 bases). With 3 bases removed from V and 4 bases from J, the gap between germline ends came to 7 bases. The CDR3 length is 13 residues. Germline V gene sequence: CDR1 MNHEY, CDR2 SMNVEV (reference sequence). CDR3 amino acids: CASSFRGYNEQFF. CDR3 coding DNA: TGTGCCAGCAGTTTTAGGGGGTACAATGAGCAGTTCTTC.

DNA for the CDR3: TGCGCCAGCAGCTTGGAGACAGTTACAGATACGCAGTATTTT. The encoded protein is CASSLETVTDTQYF. The chain joins TRBV5-1 to TRBJ2-3; D might be TRBD1 (5 bases). The CDR3 length is 14 residues. The V end lost 0 bases, the J end lost 3 bases, and 8 bases lay between the germline ends. In germline, CDR1 is SGHRS, CDR2 YFSETQ. Full variable domain (remainder filled in from reference TRBV5-1 and TRBJ2-3): KAGVTQTPRYLIKTRGQQVTLSCSPISGHRSVSWYQQTPGQGLQFLFEYFSETQRNKGNFPGRFSGRQFSNSRSEMNVSTLELGDSALYLCASSLETVTDTQYFGPGTRLTVL.

J is TRBJ1-2 and V is TRBV4-1; D remains ambiguous. Deletions cut 0 bases from V and 2 bases from J, with 16 bases between. Germline CDR1 and CDR2: MGHRA and YSYEKL. CDR3 length: 17 residues. In DNA, the CDR3 is TGCGCCAGCAGCCAAGATCCGTCGGGGAACCAGAACTATGGCTACACCTTC. Translation: CASSQDPSGNQNYGYTF.

This sequence joins TRBV4-2 and TRBJ2-1; a possible D gene is TRBD2 (5 bases). The CDR3 sequence is 15 residues long. Germline lookup yields CDR1 LGHNA and CDR2 YNFKEQ. Trimming took 0 bases from V and 9 from J, leaving 15 bases between them. The CDR3 loop reads CASSQDHNRGGEQFF. CDR3 coding DNA: TGTGCCAGCAGCCAAGATCATAACCGAGGAGGTGAGCAGTTCTTC.

The genes are TRBV4-1 and TRBJ1-2; 9 bases agree with TRBD1. The CDR3 contains 15 residues. The V gene end was trimmed by 2 bases and the J gene end by 5 bases; junction bases not matched to a gene: 6. From germline, CDR1 is MGHRA and CDR2 YSYEKL. The CDR3 DNA sequence: TGCGCCAGCAGCCAAAGGGACAGGGAGAGGTATGGCTACACCTTC. Protein: CASSQRDRERYGYTF.

The CDR3 DNA reads TGTGCCAGCACCCCGGCGGGTTCAGGGGCCAACGTCCTGACTTTC. Protein product: CASTPAGSGANVLTF. The gene calls are TRBV7-8 and TRBJ2-6; possibly TRBD2 for D (5 bases). The CDR3 totals 15 residues. The V gene lost 7 bases and the J gene lost 4 bases, with 14 bases spanning the gap. Looked up from germline, CDR1 is SGHVS and CDR2 is FQNEAQ.

This rearrangement joins TRBV19 to TRBJ1-1, with 10 positions matching TRBD1. Trimming at V came to 9 bases and at J to 7 bases, leaving 8 bases not matched to a gene. The CDR3 spans 13 residues. Germline V CDR1 and CDR2: LNHDA, SQIVND (reference sequence). The CDR3 region is CASRDRGDVEAFF. CDR3 nucleotides: TGTGCCAGCCGGGACAGGGGAGATGTTGAAGCTTTCTTT.

The chain has TRBV12-5 and TRBJ1-2; 7 bases line up with TRBD1. Trimming took 2 bases from V and 7 from J; bases not matched to a gene: 4. Per the germline V gene, CDR1 is LGHNT and CDR2 is FRNRAP. The CDR3 totals 13 residues. For the CDR3, the DNA is TGTGCTAGTGGTTTGACAGGGGACGGTGGCTACACCTTC. Its protein is CASGLTGDGGYTF.

The CDR3 DNA follows: TGCGCCAGCGCCTCGATAGTAGCGGGGAACACCGGGGAGCTGTTTTTT. Translation gives CASASIVAGNTGELFF. V usage is TRBV5-1 and J usage is TRBJ2-2, with 7 bases matching TRBD2. Germline V gives CDR1 SGHRS, CDR2 YFSETQ. CDR3 size: 16 residues. The junction had 10 bases not matched to a gene; V was cut back by 7 bases and J by 1 base.

A single count supports this clone. This chain uses TRBV4-2 with TRBJ1-2; 11 nucleotides agree with TRBD1. Germline assignment: CDR1 LGHNA and CDR2 YNFKEQ. The V and J ends lost 4 bases and 5 bases, in that order; junction bases with no gene match: 6. CDR3 length equals 15 residues. The CDR3 DNA sequence: TGTGCCAGCAGCCGAGAGGGACAGGGGGAATATGGCTACACCTTC. Its translation is CASSREGQGEYGYTF.

In the case of this clone: The same CDR3 is also encoded by other DNA sequences in this sample. This chain links TRBV7-9 with TRBJ1-6, with 7 bases identical to TRBD1. The CDR3 loop spans 16 amino acids. The V and J ends lost 5 bases and 4 bases, in that order; junction bases with no gene match: 8. Germline CDR1 reads SEHNR; CDR2 reads FQNEAQ (reference sequence). In DNA, the CDR3 is TGTGCCAGCAGCCCCGGGACAGAGAATTATAATTCACCCCTCCACTTT. This codes for CASSPGTENYNSPLHF.

The J gene is TRBJ2-6, the V gene TRBV5-1; possible D gene TRBD1, 6 bases. CDR1 is SGHRS and CDR2 is YFSETQ in the germline V gene. This CDR3 has 16 amino acids. V gave up 4 bases and J gave up 0 bases, with 11 bases separating them. CDR3 in amino acids: CASSLSGDSGANVLTF. CDR3 nucleotide sequence: TGCGCCAGCAGCCTCTCAGGGGACTCTGGGGCCAACGTCCTGACTTTC. Using reference TRBV5-1 and TRBJ2-6 for the parts outside the CDR3, the full variable domain is KAGVTQTPRYLIKTRGQQVTLSCSPISGHRSVSWYQQTPGQGLQFLFEYFSETQRNKGNFPGRFSGRQFSNSRSEMNVSTLELGDSALYLCASSLSGDSGANVLTFGAGSRLTVL.

The rearrangement joins TRBV6-2 or TRBV6-3 to TRBJ2-3, with D possibly matching TRBD2 (6 bases). Per germline, CDR1 MNHEY and CDR2 SVGEGT. Trimming pared 4 bases from V and 8 bases from J, leaving 16 bases between. This CDR3 has 14 amino acids. The CDR3 DNA follows: TGTGCCAGCAGTTTTCCGGGCGGGGACGGTACGCAGTATTTT. It specifies CASSFPGGDGTQYF.

This chain uses TRBV9 with TRBJ2-5, with D possibly matching TRBD1 (6 bases). Germline V CDR1 and CDR2: SGDLS, YYNGEE. Trimming cost V 3 bases and J 3 bases, with 18 bases left between them. CDR3 length: 16 residues. In nucleotides, the CDR3 is TGTGCCAGCAGCGCGGGGCCGGGACAACCCAAAGAGACCCAGTACTTC. This translates into CASSAGPGQPKETQYF.

The V gene is TRBV5-6, the J gene TRBJ1-2, with TRBD1 matching over 7 bases. CDR3 size: 16 residues. V lost 3 bases to trimming and J lost 4 bases; unmatched junction nucleotides: 12. The V gene's germline CDR1 is SGHDT and CDR2 YYEEEE. In nucleotides, the CDR3 is TGTGCCAGCAGCTCTAGACCCGGTAGGGACAGCTATGGCTACACCTTC. Amino acids: CASSSRPGRDSYGYTF.

The chain uses TRBV6-5 and TRBJ2-6; TRBD1 aligns across 8 bases. The CDR3 runs to 16 residues. Per the germline V gene, CDR1 is MNHEY and CDR2 is SVGAGI. The V and J ends lost 4 bases and 0 bases, in that order; junction bases with no gene match: 2. The CDR3 is CASSSGTGSGANVLTF. In DNA form, the CDR3 reads TGTGCCAGCAGTTCCGGGACAGGCTCTGGGGCCAACGTCCTGACTTTC.

With regard to this clone: The identical CDR3 is also encoded by other nucleotide sequences in the sample. The chain combines TRBV12-3 or TRBV12-4 with TRBJ1-2; 8 bases map to TRBD1. Germline trimming cut 4 bases from V and 5 bases from J; bases unmatched to any gene: 3. The CDR3 is made up of 13 amino acids. In DNA form, the CDR3 reads TGTGCCAGCAGTTCGGACAGGGTTTATGGCTACACCTTC. The encoded protein is CASSSDRVYGYTF.

This sequence joins TRBV15 and TRBJ2-3, with TRBD1 matching 9 bases. Trimming at V came to 0 bases and at J to 3 bases, leaving 1 base not matched to a gene. The V gene's germline CDR1 is LNHNV and CDR2 YYDKDF (reference sequence). CDR3 length: 15 residues. CDR3 region: CATSRETGGTDTQYF. In DNA form, the CDR3 reads TGTGCCACCAGCAGAGAGACAGGGGGTACAGATACGCAGTATTTT.

The chain carries TRBV6-5 and TRBJ1-4; tentatively, D is TRBD1 (5 bases). The CDR3 is 14 residues long. Trimming removed 6 bases from V and 8 bases from J, with 16 bases in between. CDR1 and CDR2 (germline): MNHEY, SVGAGI. As DNA, the CDR3 is TGTGCCAGCAGCCGACAGTCGGTCCTGGAAAAACTGTTTTTT. As protein: CASSRQSVLEKLFF.

The V call is TRBV11-2, the J call TRBJ1-4; no clear D gene. The CDR3 consists of 15 residues. Deletions cut 5 bases from V and 7 bases from J, with 17 bases between. From germline, CDR1 is SGHAT and CDR2 FQNNGV. The CDR3 sequence: CASSLSTSRSEKLFF. The CDR3 DNA reads TGTGCCAGCAGCCTATCGACTAGCCGGTCTGAAAAACTGTTTTTT.

CDR3 sequence reads: CASSLTVYGYTF. DNA of the CDR3: TGTGCCAGCAGCTTAACGGTCTATGGCTACACCTTC. The rearrangement uses TRBV7-8 and TRBJ1-2; no clear D. CDR1 SGHVS and CDR2 FQNEAQ come from the germline V gene. Trimming took off 2 bases at V and 4 bases at J, with 5 bases between the two ends. The CDR3 loop spans 12 amino acids.